Listed below are T cell receptor beta chains from one sample, sequenced in a study of T cells in Graves' hyperthyroidism and ophthalmopathy. TCRdb re-called the multiplex PCR reads with MiXCR, one entry per CDR3 protein. The table lists some 340,000 distinct CDR3 sequences, around 13% of them singletons, with 34% in the top ten. The source material was blood. Receptor source: a woman between 40 and 50 years old with Graves' ophthalmopathy. Each CDR3 is given without its conserved first and last residue. Fields, in order: J gene, V gene, CDR3 length, CDR3 protein.

J: TRBJ1-6
V: TRBV27
length: 13
CDR3: ASSLGQGYHSPLH

J: TRBJ2-2
V: TRBV25-1
length: 12
CDR3: ASSEFGGSGELF

J: TRBJ1-5
V: TRBV9
length: 11
CDR3: ASSVAGNQPQH

J: TRBJ2-7
V: TRBV27
length: 10
CDR3: ASSSRGREQY

J: TRBJ2-6
V: TRBV11-2
length: 14
CDR3: ASSRDTYSGANVLT

J: TRBJ1-1
V: TRBV27
length: 13
CDR3: ASTPTGSTTREAF

J: TRBJ1-2
V: TRBV10-3
length: 11
CDR3: AITGGVGYGYT

J: TRBJ1-2
V: TRBV20-1
length: 15
CDR3: SARVPGTGLFNYGYT

J: TRBJ2-1
V: TRBV30
length: 11
CDR3: ACGGTSLGEQF

J: TRBJ2-7
V: TRBV20-1
length: 7
CDR3: SARLGQY

J: TRBJ1-1
V: TRBV5-4
length: 9
CDR3: ASSSDIEAF

J: TRBJ2-7
V: TRBV29-1
length: 11
CDR3: SALATGAGEQY

J: TRBJ2-7
V: TRBV20-1
length: 11
CDR3: SARPGGSYEQY

J: TRBJ2-7
V: TRBV29-1
length: 10
CDR3: SVEVPSYEQY

J: TRBJ2-4
V: TRBV6-2/TRBV6-3
length: 12
CDR3: ASSPQVAKNIQY

J: TRBJ2-5
V: TRBV27
length: 11
CDR3: ASSTNRRETQY

J: TRBJ1-1
V: TRBV18
length: 11
CDR3: ASSPPSRDVTF

J: TRBJ1-2
V: TRBV6-1
length: 8
CDR3: ASSRGGYT

J: TRBJ2-5
V: TRBV6-5
length: 12
CDR3: ASSYSIGQETQY

J: TRBJ1-1
V: TRBV6-5
length: 12
CDR3: ASSYKRLNTEAF

J: TRBJ1-5
V: TRBV29-1
length: 11
CDR3: SVGGAGGQPQH

J: TRBJ2-7
V: TRBV7-9
length: 15
CDR3: ASSFKSGLAASYEQY

J: TRBJ2-1
V: TRBV7-6
length: 15
CDR3: ASSLVGQASSYNEQF

J: TRBJ2-5
V: TRBV20-1
length: 12
CDR3: SVDSGTERETQY

J: TRBJ2-3
V: TRBV29-1
length: 13
CDR3: SVKAGLVVTDTQY

J: TRBJ1-1
V: TRBV7-9
length: 12
CDR3: ASSLKQVNTEAF

J: TRBJ1-2
V: TRBV28
length: 12
CDR3: ASSFQMRSGGDT

J: TRBJ2-4
V: TRBV28
length: 14
CDR3: ASSFGWGWDKNIQY

J: TRBJ1-2
V: TRBV7-9
length: 11
CDR3: ASSRGTVGGYT